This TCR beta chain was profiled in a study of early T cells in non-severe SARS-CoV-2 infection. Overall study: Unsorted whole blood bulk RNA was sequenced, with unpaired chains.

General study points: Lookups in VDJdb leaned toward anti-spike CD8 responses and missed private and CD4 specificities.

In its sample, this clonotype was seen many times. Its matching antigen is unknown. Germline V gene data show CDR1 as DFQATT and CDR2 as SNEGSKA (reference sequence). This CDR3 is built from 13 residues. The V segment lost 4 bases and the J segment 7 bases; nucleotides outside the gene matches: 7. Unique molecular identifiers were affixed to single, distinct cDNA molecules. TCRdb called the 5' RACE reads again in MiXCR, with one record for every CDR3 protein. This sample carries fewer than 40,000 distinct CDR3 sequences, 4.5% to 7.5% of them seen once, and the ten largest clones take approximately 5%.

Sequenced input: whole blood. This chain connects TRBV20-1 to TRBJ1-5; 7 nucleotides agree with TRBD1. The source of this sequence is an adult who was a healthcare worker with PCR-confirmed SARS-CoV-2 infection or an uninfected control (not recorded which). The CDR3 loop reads CSATTGVEQPQHF. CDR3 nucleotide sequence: TGCAGTGCTACCACAGGGGTTGAGCAGCCCCAGCATTTT.